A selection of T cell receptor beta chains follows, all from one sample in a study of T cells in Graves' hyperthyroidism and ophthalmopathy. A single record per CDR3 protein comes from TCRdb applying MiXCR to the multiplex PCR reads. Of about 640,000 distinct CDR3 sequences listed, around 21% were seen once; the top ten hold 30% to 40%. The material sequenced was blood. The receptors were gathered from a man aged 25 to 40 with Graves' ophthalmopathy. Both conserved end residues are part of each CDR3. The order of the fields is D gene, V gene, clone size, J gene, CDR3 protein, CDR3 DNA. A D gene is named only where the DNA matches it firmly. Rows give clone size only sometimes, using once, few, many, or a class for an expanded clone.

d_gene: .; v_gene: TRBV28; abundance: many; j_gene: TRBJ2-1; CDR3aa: CASSSIPGTSHLRPDEQFF; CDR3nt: TGTGCCAGCAGTTCAATCCCCGGGACAAGCCATCTACGCCCGGATGAGCAGTTCTTC
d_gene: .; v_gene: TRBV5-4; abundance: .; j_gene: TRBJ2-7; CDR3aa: CASSLAGRPSEQYF; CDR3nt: TGTGCCAGCAGCTTGGCGGGACGCCCCTCCGAGCAGTACTTC
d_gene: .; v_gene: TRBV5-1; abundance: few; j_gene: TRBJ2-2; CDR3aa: CASSLAPNGELFF; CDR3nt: TGCGCCAGCAGCTTGGCCCCTAACGGGGAGCTGTTTTTT
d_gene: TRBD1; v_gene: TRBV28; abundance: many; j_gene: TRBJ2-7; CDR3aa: CASSPQFRTGISYEQYF; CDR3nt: TGTGCCAGCAGTCCTCAATTCCGGACAGGGATCTCCTACGAGCAGTACTTC
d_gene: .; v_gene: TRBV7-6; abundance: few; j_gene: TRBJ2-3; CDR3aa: CASSPGYTDTQYF; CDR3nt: TGTGCCAGCAGCCCAGGATACACAGATACGCAGTATTTT
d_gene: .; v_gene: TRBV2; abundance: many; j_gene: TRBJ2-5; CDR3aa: CASCSNQETQYF; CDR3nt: TGTGCCAGCTGCAGTAACCAAGAGACCCAGTACTTC
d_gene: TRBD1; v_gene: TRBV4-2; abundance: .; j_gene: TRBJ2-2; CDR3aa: CASSLGQGAISGELFF; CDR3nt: TGTGCCAGCAGCCTGGGACAGGGGGCGATTAGCGGGGAGCTGTTTTTT
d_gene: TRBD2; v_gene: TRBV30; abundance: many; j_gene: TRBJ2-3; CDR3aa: CAWSLEREARDTQYF; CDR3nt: TGTGCCTGGAGTTTAGAGCGGGAGGCGAGAGATACGCAGTATTTT
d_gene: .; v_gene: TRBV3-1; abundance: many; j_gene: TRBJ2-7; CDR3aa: CASSQVVSSYEQYF; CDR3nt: TGTGCCAGCAGTCAAGTAGTGAGCTCCTACGAGCAGTACTTC
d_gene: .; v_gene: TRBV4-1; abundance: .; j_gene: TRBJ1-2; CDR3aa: CASSQDGVGECHHYGYTF; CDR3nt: TGCGCCAGCAGCCAAGATGGGGTTGGGGAGTGTCACCACTATGGCTACACCTTC
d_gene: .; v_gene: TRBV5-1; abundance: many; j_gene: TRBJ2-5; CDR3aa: CASSLNAGQETQYF; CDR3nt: TGCGCCAGCAGCTTGAATGCGGGCCAAGAGACCCAGTACTTC
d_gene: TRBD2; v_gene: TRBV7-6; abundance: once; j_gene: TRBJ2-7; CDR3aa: CASSSAGGSDEQYF; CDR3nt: TGTGCCAGCAGTTCCGCGGGGGGCAGCGACGAGCAGTACTTC
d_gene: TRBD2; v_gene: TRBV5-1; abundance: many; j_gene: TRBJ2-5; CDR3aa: CASSLTSGRRETQYF; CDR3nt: TGCGCCAGCAGCTTGACTAGCGGGAGGCGAGAGACCCAGTACTTC
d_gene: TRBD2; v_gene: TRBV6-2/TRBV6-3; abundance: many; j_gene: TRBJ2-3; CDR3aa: CASSPGGGPDTQYF; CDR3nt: TGTGCCAGCAGCCCTGGGGGGGGACCAGATACGCAGTATTTT
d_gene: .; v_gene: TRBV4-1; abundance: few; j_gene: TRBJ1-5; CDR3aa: CASSQEVAGGNQPQHF; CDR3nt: TGCGCCAGCAGCCAAGAGGTGGCAGGGGGCAATCAGCCCCAGCATTTT
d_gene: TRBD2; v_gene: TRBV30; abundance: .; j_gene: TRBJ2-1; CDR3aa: CAWRGGLDPYNEQLF; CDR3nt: TGTGCCTGGAGGGGGGGACTAGACCCCTACAATGAGCAGTTATTC
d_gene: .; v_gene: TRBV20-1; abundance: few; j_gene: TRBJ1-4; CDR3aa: CSARFGPVEEKLFF; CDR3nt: TGCAGTGCTAGATTCGGGCCGGTCGAGGAAAAACTGTTTTTT
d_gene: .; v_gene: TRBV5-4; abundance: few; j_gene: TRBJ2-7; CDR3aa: CASSLNSGKYEQYF; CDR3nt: TGTGCCAGCAGCTTGAATTCCGGGAAATACGAGCAGTACTTC
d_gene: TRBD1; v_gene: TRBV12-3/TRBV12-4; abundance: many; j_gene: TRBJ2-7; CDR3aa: CASSSTGTGGYEQYF; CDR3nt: TGTGCCAGCAGCTCGACCGGGACAGGGGGGTACGAGCAGTACTTC
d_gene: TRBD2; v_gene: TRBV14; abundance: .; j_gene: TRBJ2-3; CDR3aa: CASSQVWAGGAEEQYF; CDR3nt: TGTGCCAGCAGCCAAGTATGGGCGGGAGGTGCGGAGGAGCAGTATTTT
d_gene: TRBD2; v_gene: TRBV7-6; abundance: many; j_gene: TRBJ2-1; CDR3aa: CASSLAGGVYNEQFF; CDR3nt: TGTGCCAGCAGCTTAGCGGGAGGGGTGTACAATGAGCAGTTCTTC
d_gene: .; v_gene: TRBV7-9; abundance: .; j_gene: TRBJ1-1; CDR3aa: CASSPKHLSNTEAFF; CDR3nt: TGTGCCAGCAGCCCCAAACATTTATCGAACACTGAAGCTTTCTTT
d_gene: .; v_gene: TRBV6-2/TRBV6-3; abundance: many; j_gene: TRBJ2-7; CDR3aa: CASRPGTVVGEQYF; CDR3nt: TGTGCCAGCAGGCCCGGGACTGTGGTAGGCGAGCAGTACTTC
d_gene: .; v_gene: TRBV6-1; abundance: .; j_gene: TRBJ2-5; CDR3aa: CASSDSTWGLETQYF; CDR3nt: TGTGCCAGCAGTGACTCAACCTGGGGTTTAGAGACCCAGTACTTC
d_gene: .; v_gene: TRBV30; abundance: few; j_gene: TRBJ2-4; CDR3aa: CAWSVRGFAVPAKNIQYF; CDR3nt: TGTGCCTGGAGTGTACGAGGGTTCGCAGTGCCAGCCAAAAACATTCAGTACTTC
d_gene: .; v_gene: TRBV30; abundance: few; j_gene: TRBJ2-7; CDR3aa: CAWSGAGASYEQYF; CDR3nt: TGTGCCTGGAGTGGTGCGGGTGCTTCCTACGAGCAGTACTTC
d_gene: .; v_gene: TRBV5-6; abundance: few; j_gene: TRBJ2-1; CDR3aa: CASSLTSTSEQFF; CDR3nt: TGTGCCAGCAGCTTGACTAGCACCTCTGAGCAGTTCTTC
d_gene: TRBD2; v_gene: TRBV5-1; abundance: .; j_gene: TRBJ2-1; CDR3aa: CATRAGWGLAGGPNEQFF; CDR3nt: TGCGCCACCAGAGCGGGATGGGGACTAGCGGGAGGTCCCAATGAGCAGTTCTTC
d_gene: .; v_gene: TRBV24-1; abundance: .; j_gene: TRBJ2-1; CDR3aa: CATSPGGGYNEQFF; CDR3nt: TGTGCCACCAGCCCAGGGGGGGGTTACAATGAGCAGTTCTTC
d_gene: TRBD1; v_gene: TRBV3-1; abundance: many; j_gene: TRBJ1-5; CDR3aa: CASSQVLGGGQPQHF; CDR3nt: TGTGCCAGCAGCCAAGTATTAGGGGGCGGTCAGCCCCAGCATTTT
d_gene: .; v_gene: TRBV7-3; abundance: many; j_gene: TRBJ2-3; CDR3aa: CASSLGGPPSTDTQYF; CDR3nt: TGTGCCAGCAGCCTCGGCGGTCCTCCTAGCACGGATACGCAGTATTTT
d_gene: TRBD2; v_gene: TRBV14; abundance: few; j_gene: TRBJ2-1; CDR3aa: CASSQDGTSGSPYNEQFF; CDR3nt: TGTGCCAGCAGCCAAGACGGGACTAGCGGGAGTCCCTACAATGAACAGTTCTTC
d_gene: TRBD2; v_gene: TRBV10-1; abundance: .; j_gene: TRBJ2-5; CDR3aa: CASSETGLALETQYF; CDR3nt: TGCGCCAGCAGTGAGACGGGACTAGCCCTAGAGACCCAGTACTTC
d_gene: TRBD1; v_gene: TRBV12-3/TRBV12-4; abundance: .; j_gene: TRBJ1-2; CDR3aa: CASSFPGTDGYTF; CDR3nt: TGTGCCAGCAGTTTTCCCGGGACAGATGGCTACACCTTC
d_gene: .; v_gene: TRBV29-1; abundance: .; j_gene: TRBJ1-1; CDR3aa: CSVEAPDRLEAFF; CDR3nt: TGCAGCGTTGAAGCTCCGGACAGACTTGAAGCTTTCTTT